The 3 T cell receptor beta chains below all came from one sample that was sequenced in a study of T cell repertoires in ileal Crohn's disease. Time point given: neoterminal ileum biopsy at postoperative endoscopy, about 6 months after surgery. TCRdb's table, derived via immunoSEQ multiplex PCR, lists solely in-frame clones and lacks some. The sample has approximately 13,000 clones; about 77% are singletons. Sequenced material: ileal tissue. These receptors all stem from an adult with Crohn's disease.

This clone was detected a few times. The CDR3 DNA reads as TGTGCCAGCAGTTCCCCAACCCGACAGGGGCGGTACGAGCAGTACTTC. Translation: CASSSPTRQGRYEQYF. J is TRBJ2-7 and V is TRBV27, with TRBD1 matching over 8 bases. This CDR3 contains 16 residues. From germline, CDR1 is MNHEY and CDR2 SMNVEV (reference sequence). Losses at the gene ends were 4 bases for V and 4 bases for J; bases not matched to a gene: 12.

This chain links TRBV5-3 with TRBJ1-5; tentatively, D is TRBD1 (5 bases). TRBV5-3 is marked as an open reading frame, function uncertain. The CDR3 runs 16 residues. V dropped 6 bases and J dropped 7 bases, with 23 bases sitting between them. In nucleotides, the CDR3 is TGTGCCAGAATCAAAACGGGGGGAGGGATCAACCAGCCCCAGCATTTT. Protein sequence: CARIKTGGGINQPQHF.

In this sample, this clone turned up once. This chain connects TRBV7-9 to TRBJ1-2; the D gene is possibly TRBD1 (5 bases). This CDR3 spans 12 amino acids. V was pared by 5 bases and J by 4 bases, with 8 bases between. CDR1 SEHNR and CDR2 FQNEAQ come from the germline V gene (reference sequence). CDR3 loop: CASSRDFYGYTF. In nucleotides, the CDR3 is TGTGCCAGCAGCCGGGACTTCTATGGCTACACCTTC. Drawing the rest from reference TRBV7-9 and TRBJ1-2, the complete variable domain is DTGVSQNPRHKITKRGQNVTFRCDPISEHNRLYWYRQTLGQGPEFLTYFQNEAQLEKSRLLSDRFSAERPKGSFSTLEIQRTEQGDSAMYLCASSRDFYGYTFGSGTRLTVV.